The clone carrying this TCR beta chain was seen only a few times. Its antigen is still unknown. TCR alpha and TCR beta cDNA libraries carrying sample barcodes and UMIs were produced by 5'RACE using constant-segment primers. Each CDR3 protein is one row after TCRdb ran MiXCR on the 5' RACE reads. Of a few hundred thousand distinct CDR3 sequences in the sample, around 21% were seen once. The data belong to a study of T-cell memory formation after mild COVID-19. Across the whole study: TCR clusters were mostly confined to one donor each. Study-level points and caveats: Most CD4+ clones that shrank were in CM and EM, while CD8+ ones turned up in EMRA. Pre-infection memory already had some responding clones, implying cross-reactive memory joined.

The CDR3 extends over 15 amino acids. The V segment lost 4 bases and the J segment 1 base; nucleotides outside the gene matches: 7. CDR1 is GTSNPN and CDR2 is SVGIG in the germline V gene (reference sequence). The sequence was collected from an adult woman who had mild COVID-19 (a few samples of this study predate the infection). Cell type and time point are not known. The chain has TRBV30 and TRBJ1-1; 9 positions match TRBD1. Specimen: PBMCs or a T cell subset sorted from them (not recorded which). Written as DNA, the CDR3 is TGTGCCTGGACCCTTGGGGGACAGGGGAACACTGAAGCTTTCTTT. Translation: CAWTLGGQGNTEAFF.